One and the same sample provided the 21 T cell receptor beta chains below, sequenced in a study of lymphopenia after photon versus proton radiotherapy. Assay used: immunoSEQ multiplex PCR; TCRdb lists only in-frame clones, some missing. The data contain 42,000 or so clones, over 80% of them singletons. Sequences were derived from peripheral blood, sampled from a patient treated with proton-based radiotherapy. These receptors were obtained from a woman in her 70s with pancreatic cancer.

This clone showed up just a few times. This chain connects TRBV27 to TRBJ2-6; D may match TRBD1 or TRBD2 (5 bases each). The CDR3 totals 15 residues. CDR1 and CDR2 from the germline V gene are MNHEY and SMNVEV (reference sequence). The germline V and J ends were trimmed by 10 bases and 2 bases, with 15 bases remaining between them. The DNA for the CDR3 is TGTGCCACGAGTCCTAGGGGAGCTGGGGCCAACGTCCTGACTTTC. Protein: CATSPRGAGANVLTF. Looking up the rest from reference TRBV27 and TRBJ2-6 gives the full variable domain: EAQVTQNPRYLITVTGKKLTVTCSQNMNHEYMSWYRQDPGLGLRQIYYSMNVEVTDKGDVPEGYKVSRKEKRNFPLILESPSPNQTSLYFCATSPRGAGANVLTFGAGSRLTVL.

The chain recombines TRBV9 with TRBJ1-5; no reliable D call. Germline V gene lookup returns CDR1 SGDLS and CDR2 YYNGEE. The V gene lost 4 bases and the J gene lost 6 bases, with 5 bases spanning the gap. This CDR3 is built from 11 residues. CDR3 residues: CASSTSQPQHF. Here the CDR3 DNA reads TGTGCCAGCAGCACGAGTCAGCCCCAGCATTTT.

The J gene is TRBJ1-5, the V gene TRBV19, with TRBD1 identical over 8 bases. This CDR3 is built from 16 residues. The V and J ends lost 6 bases and 7 bases, in that order; junction bases with no gene match: 14. CDR1 and CDR2 from the germline V gene are LNHDA and SQIVND (reference sequence). The CDR3 DNA reads as TGTGCCAGTAGCCCGACAGGGGATGGGACAAAGCAGCCCCAGCATTTT. This encodes CASSPTGDGTKQPQHF. The entire variable domain, with the rest obtained from reference TRBV19 and TRBJ1-5, is as follows: DGGITQSPKYLFRKEGQNVTLSCEQNLNHDAMYWYRQDPGQGLRLIYYSQIVNDFQKGDIAEGYSVSREKKESFPLTVTSAQKNPTAFYLCASSPTGDGTKQPQHFGDGTRLSIL.

The genes are TRBV5-6 and TRBJ1-6; possible D gene TRBD1, 5 bases. Germline CDR1 and CDR2: SGHDT and YYEEEE. The germline V and J ends were trimmed by 0 bases and 11 bases, with 9 bases remaining between them. This CDR3 is built from 13 residues. The CDR3 region has the DNA TGTGCCAGCAGCTTGGACAGGTTTCCACCCCTCCACTTT. It encodes CASSLDRFPPLHF.

This clone was found once. The rearrangement joins TRBV5-8 to TRBJ1-2; D uncertain. The CDR3 consists of 13 residues. V was pared by 0 bases and J by 2 bases, with 5 bases between. CDR1 and CDR2 (germline): SGHTS, YDEGEE. The CDR3 coding sequence is TGTGCCAGCAGCTTGGACAAAAACTATGGCTACACCTTC. Translating it yields CASSLDKNYGYTF.

The rearrangement links TRBV11-3 to TRBJ2-2; 15 bases are shared with TRBD2. From germline, CDR1 is SGHNT and CDR2 YENEEA. J gave up 4 bases and V 3 bases, and 0 bases lay outside the gene matches. The CDR3 loop spans 16 amino acids. CDR3 region: CASSLGLAGGTGELFF. As DNA, the CDR3 is TGTGCCAGCAGCTTGGGACTAGCGGGAGGCACCGGGGAGCTGTTTTTT. Supplemented by reference TRBV11-3 and TRBJ2-2, the full variable domain reads EAGVVQSPRYKIIEKKQPVAFWCNPISGHNTLYWYLQNLGQGPELLIRYENEEAVDDSQLPKDRFSAERLKGVDSTLKIQPAELGDSAVYLCASSLGLAGGTGELFFGEGSRLTVL.

The V and J genes are TRBV28 and TRBJ1-2; 8 bases line up with TRBD1. The CDR3 extends over 15 amino acids. Germline values: CDR1 MDHEN, CDR2 SYDVKM. With V trimmed by 3 bases and J by 4 bases, 7 bases remained unmatched. The CDR3 nucleotides read TGTGCCAGCAGTTTGAGGACAGGGAAGGGCTATGGCTACACCTTC. This encodes CASSLRTGKGYGYTF.

The V gene is TRBV19, the J gene TRBJ1-1; D unresolved. The germline gives CDR1 LNHDA, CDR2 SQIVND (reference sequence). This CDR3 has 17 residues. V was clipped by 3 bases and J by 0 bases, with 17 bases between them. The CDR3 DNA reads TGTGCCAGTAGTATCCCTACTGACATGGGGATGAACACTGAAGCTTTCTTT. Amino acid sequence: CASSIPTDMGMNTEAFF.

The V gene is TRBV7-3, the J gene TRBJ2-7, with a tentative D call TRBD2 (6 bases). The CDR3 spans 14 residues. Trimming cost V 1 base and J 3 bases, with 10 bases left between them. In germline, CDR1 is SGHTA, CDR2 FQGTGA. CDR3 region: CASSLSSGFYEQYF. CDR3 bases: TGTGCCAGCAGCTTAAGTAGCGGTTTCTACGAGCAGTACTTC.

This chain joins TRBV19 and TRBJ1-2; D uncertain. This CDR3 region has 13 residues. CDR1 and CDR2 from the germline V gene are LNHDA and SQIVND (reference sequence). Trimming cost V 5 bases and J 7 bases, with 14 bases left between them. The CDR3 DNA sequence: TGTGCCAGTAGTCACCGGGAGCCAGGTGGCTACACCTTC. Residues: CASSHREPGGYTF.

The chain uses TRBV6-4 and TRBJ1-4; possible D gene TRBD1, 6 bases. Germline values: CDR1 MRHNA, CDR2 SNTAGT. V gave up 5 bases and J gave up 5 bases, with 15 bases separating them. CDR3 length equals 15 residues. The CDR3 nucleotides are TGTGCCAGCAGTTCGAGGGTCCAGGGGAATGAAAAACTGTTTTTT. Its protein is CASSSRVQGNEKLFF.

The genes are TRBV11-1 and TRBJ2-1; D is possibly TRBD2 (5 bases). V was clipped by 5 bases and J by 8 bases, with 13 bases between them. This CDR3 has 13 amino acids. From germline, CDR1 is SGHAT and CDR2 FQDESV (reference sequence). The CDR3 loop is CASSPLDWDEQFF. The CDR3 region has the DNA TGTGCCAGCAGCCCACTAGATTGGGATGAGCAGTTCTTC.

This sequence joins TRBV15 and TRBJ1-2, with D tentatively TRBD1 (5 bases). Germline assignment: CDR1 LNHNV and CDR2 YYDKDF (reference sequence). The CDR3 runs to 13 residues. Between the trimmed V and J ends, which lost 5 bases and 7 bases, there was a span of 14 bases. CDR3 region: CATSRQGRSGYTF. The CDR3 region has the DNA TGTGCCACCAGCCGCCAGGGAAGAAGTGGCTACACCTTC.

Here the CDR3 reads CASSPNSQNFGIYNEQFF. The DNA of the CDR3 is TGTGCCAGCTCACCCAACTCGCAGAATTTTGGAATTTACAATGAGCAGTTCTTC. The rearrangement joins TRBV18 to TRBJ2-1; D uncertain. The CDR3 spans 18 residues. The V gene lost 3 bases and the J gene lost 4 bases, with 22 bases spanning the gap. Germline assignment: CDR1 KGHSH and CDR2 LQKENI.

The genes are TRBV18 and TRBJ2-1, with TRBD2 matching 14 bases. The CDR3 is 19 amino acids. With 5 bases clipped from V and 9 bases from J, the junction kept 18 bases outside the gene matches. Germline values: CDR1 KGHSH, CDR2 LQKENI. The CDR3 loop is CASSAPGLAGAVYVFEQFF. As DNA, the CDR3 is TGTGCCAGCTCAGCGCCGGGACTAGCGGGAGCGGTATACGTCTTTGAGCAGTTCTTC. Full variable domain (missing parts from reference TRBV18 and TRBJ2-1): NAGVMQNPRHLVRRRGQEARLRCSPMKGHSHVYWYRQLPEEGLKFMVYLQKENIIDESGMPKERFSAEFPKEGPSILRIQQVVRGDSAAYFCASSAPGLAGAVYVFEQFFGPGTRLTVL.

The V and J genes are TRBV30 and TRBJ2-3; TRBD2 matches at 9 bases. Germline CDR1 reads GTSNPN; CDR2 reads SVGIG (reference sequence). The CDR3 is made up of 18 amino acids. V gave up 3 bases and J gave up 2 bases; unmatched junction bases: 15. CDR3 nucleotides: TGTGCCTGGAGCAGCCCAATACTAGCGGGCGGGGCCACAGATACGCAGTATTTT. This gives the protein CAWSSPILAGGATDTQYF.

The J gene is TRBJ1-2, the V gene TRBV5-1; no reliable D call. This CDR3 comprises 14 residues. The germline V and J ends were trimmed by 5 bases and 3 bases, with 14 bases remaining between them. Looked up from germline, CDR1 is SGHRS and CDR2 is YFSETQ. This CDR3 is CASRRDGHDYGYTF. Written as DNA, the CDR3 is TGCGCCAGCAGGAGAGATGGGCACGACTATGGCTACACCTTC.

The chain joins TRBV10-3 to TRBJ2-7, with D perhaps assigned TRBD1 or TRBD2 (6 bases each). The V gene lost 3 bases and the J gene lost 1 base, with 13 bases spanning the gap. Germline V gives CDR1 ENHRY, CDR2 SYGVKD. The CDR3 has 15 residues. CDR3 nucleotides: TGTGCCATCAGTGATTCGACTAGGGGGTCCTACGAGCAGTACTTC. Translation: CAISDSTRGSYEQYF.

The chain joins TRBV7-3 to TRBJ2-5; 7 nucleotides align to TRBD1. The germline V gene encodes CDR1 SGHTA and CDR2 FQGTGA. V was clipped by 5 bases and J by 5 bases; unmatched bases: 5. This CDR3 has 13 residues. Here the CDR3 reads CASSPRQGETQYF. CDR3 DNA sequence: TGTGCCAGCAGCCCAAGACAGGGCGAGACCCAGTACTTC.

CDR3 sequence (DNA): TGTGCCAGCTCATTTCGGGAGACGGATACGCAGTATTTT. Protein sequence: CASSFRETDTQYF. This chain uses TRBV27 with TRBJ2-3, with TRBD2 as a possible D gene (6 bases). CDR3 length: 13 residues. V lost 8 bases and J 6 bases, leaving 15 bases between the germline ends. Germline CDR1 reads MNHEY; CDR2 reads SMNVEV (reference sequence).

The rearrangement uses TRBV18 and TRBJ1-1; no definite D call. Trimming took 3 bases from V and 6 from J, leaving 11 bases between them. This CDR3 is built from 13 residues. The germline V gene encodes CDR1 KGHSH and CDR2 LQKENI. CDR3 coding DNA: TGTGCCAGCTCACCGGAGTCCTTACCTGAAGCTTTCTTT. It specifies CASSPESLPEAFF.